The 26 T cell receptor beta chains below were found in one sample sequenced in a study of neurological immune-mediated disorders. Time point described: longitudinal time-point 3. In TCRdb, the 5' RACE reads were re-called with MiXCR into one record per CDR3 protein. In the table there are tens of thousands of distinct CDR3 sequences, 7% to 10% of which are singletons. The sample consisted of PBMCs. The receptors derive from a woman in her thirties or forties in good health.

At least ten counts were recorded for this clonotype. This chain joins TRBV25-1 and TRBJ2-3, with D hard to call. The CDR3 sequence is 13 residues long. Trimming left V 3 bases short and J 1 base short, with 5 bases between. CDR1 is MGHDK and CDR2 is SYGVNS in the germline V gene. The DNA for the CDR3 is TGTGCCAGCAGTGATGCCGGCACAGATACGCAGTATTTT. Its protein is CASSDAGTDTQYF.

This clonotype appeared many times. The chain couples TRBV12-3 or TRBV12-4 to TRBJ1-1, with 12 bases identical to TRBD1. Germline trimming cut 5 bases from V and 5 bases from J; bases unmatched to any gene: 3. CDR3 length: 14 amino acids. Here the CDR3 reads CASSRDRGRTEAFF. CDR3 in DNA: TGTGCCAGCAGTCGGGACAGGGGGCGAACTGAAGCTTTCTTT.

The J gene is TRBJ2-2, the V gene TRBV20-1, with 8 positions matching TRBD2. Germline V gene sequence: CDR1 DFQATT, CDR2 SNEGSKA (reference sequence). This CDR3 is 14 amino acids long. Trimming took 4 bases from V and 1 from J; bases not matched to a gene: 2. Here the CDR3 reads CSATGGWNTGELFF. The CDR3 DNA reads as TGCAGTGCTACGGGGGGGTGGAACACCGGGGAGCTGTTTTTT.

This clonotype appeared many times. The chain is built from TRBV30 and TRBJ2-3, with D maybe TRBD2 (6 bases). The CDR3 is made up of 13 amino acids. Trimming pared 1 base from V and 6 bases from J, leaving 11 bases between. Germline values: CDR1 GTSNPN, CDR2 SVGIG (reference sequence). Here the CDR3 DNA reads TGTGCCTGGAGTGCCGGGAGCGACGATACGCAGTATTTT. Amino acids: CAWSAGSDDTQYF. Together with reference TRBV30 and TRBJ2-3, the CDR3 gives the full variable domain: SQTIHQWPATLVQPVGSPLSLECTVEGTSNPNLYWYRQAAGRGLQLLFYSVGIGQISSEVPQNLSASRPQDRQFILSSKKLLLSDSGFYLCAWSAGSDDTQYFGPGTRLTVL.

This clonotype was seen more than once but under ten times. CDR3 bases: TGTGCCAGCAGTGAAGAGGCGGGAGGGGCCACAGATACGCAGTATTTT. Amino acid sequence: CASSEEAGGATDTQYF. The chain carries TRBV6-4 and TRBJ2-3, with 9 bases identical to TRBD2. V lost 3 bases to trimming and J lost 2 bases; unmatched junction nucleotides: 6. The CDR3 runs 16 residues. Germline CDR1 MRHNA, CDR2 SNTAGT.

This clonotype was detected many times. The genes are TRBV20-1 and TRBJ1-1; D is perhaps TRBD1 (6 bases). Germline V lookup: CDR1 DFQATT, CDR2 SNEGSKA (reference sequence). This CDR3 has 14 residues. Trimming took off 5 bases at V and 1 base at J, with 14 bases between the two ends. The CDR3 bases are TGCAGTGCTTTTCGGACAGTTACGAACACTGAAGCTTTCTTT. This encodes CSAFRTVTNTEAFF.

This clonotype was observed many times. The J gene is TRBJ1-5, the V gene TRBV20-1; 9 bases line up with TRBD1. Germline lookup yields CDR1 DFQATT and CDR2 SNEGSKA (reference sequence). Germline trimming cut 6 bases from V and 0 bases from J; bases unmatched to any gene: 12. This CDR3 comprises 17 residues. This CDR3 reads CSANPGTGTPSNQPQHF. DNA for the CDR3: TGCAGTGCAAATCCTGGGACAGGGACTCCTAGCAATCAGCCCCAGCATTTT.

This clonotype was picked up many times. V usage is TRBV12-3 or TRBV12-4 and J usage is TRBJ2-5; TRBD1 agrees at 7 bases. J gave up 4 bases and V 4 bases, and 6 bases lay outside the gene matches. The CDR3 runs 14 residues. Written as DNA, the CDR3 is TGTGCCAGCAGTTCGGGACAGACGGGAGAGACCCAGTACTTC. Translated, it gives CASSSGQTGETQYF.

The rearrangement uses TRBV27 and TRBJ2-7, with 8 bases aligning to TRBD1. The V gene end was trimmed by 2 bases and the J gene end by 5 bases; junction bases not matched to a gene: 8. The CDR3 is made up of 15 amino acids. Germline CDR1 MNHEY, CDR2 SMNVEV (reference sequence). The CDR3 nucleotides read TGTGCCAGCAGTTTAACAGGGGGAACCGCCAACGAGCAGTACTTC. Residues: CASSLTGGTANEQYF.

This clonotype was seen repeatedly, ten times or more. The chain employs TRBV6-1 and TRBJ2-7; D might be TRBD1 or TRBD2, each matching 5 bases. CDR1 is MNHNS and CDR2 is SASEGT in the germline V gene. CDR3 length: 15 amino acids. The V gene lost 2 bases and the J gene lost 2 bases, with 13 bases spanning the gap. CDR3 bases: TGTGCCAGCAGTGAATTGGGACGTTCTCCCTACGAGCAGTACTTC. Its protein product is CASSELGRSPYEQYF.

There are many counts of this clonotype. This chain joins TRBV5-1 and TRBJ1-1; D uncertain. Trimming removed 6 bases at V and 0 bases at J, with 15 bases between. CDR1 SGHRS and CDR2 YFSETQ come from the germline V gene. The CDR3 contains 15 residues. CDR3 loop: CASKWTEGLNTEAFF. In nucleotides, the CDR3 is TGCGCCAGCAAATGGACGGAAGGGTTGAACACTGAAGCTTTCTTT.

At least ten counts were recorded for this clonotype. V and J are TRBV4-2 and TRBJ2-3, with 8 bases matching TRBD1. The junction had 7 bases not matched to a gene; V was cut back by 3 bases and J by 2 bases. Germline lookup yields CDR1 LGHNA and CDR2 YNFKEQ. This CDR3 comprises 16 residues. The CDR3 is CASSHRTGGFTDTQYF. For the CDR3, the DNA is TGTGCCAGCAGCCACCGAACAGGGGGGTTCACAGATACGCAGTATTTT.

This clonotype appeared many times. The chain is built from TRBV12-3 or TRBV12-4 and TRBJ1-1; D not resolved. This CDR3 is 14 amino acids long. V was pared by 3 bases and J by 1 base, with 9 bases between. DNA for the CDR3: TGTGCCAGCAGTTTCTTACCGCCGAACACTGAAGCTTTCTTT. Its protein is CASSFLPPNTEAFF.

This clonotype has ten or more counts. The chain is built from TRBV12-3 or TRBV12-4 and TRBJ1-3; D unresolved. The CDR3 consists of 15 residues. V was clipped by 3 bases and J by 0 bases, with 9 bases between them. The CDR3 reads CASSFGRISGNTIYF. DNA for the CDR3: TGTGCCAGCAGTTTCGGCAGGATCTCTGGAAACACCATATATTTT.

This clonotype was recorded many times. The rearrangement links TRBV5-1 to TRBJ1-6; 8 bases map to TRBD1. The junction had 13 bases not matched to a gene; V was cut back by 6 bases and J by 11 bases. CDR3 size: 15 residues. Germline lookup yields CDR1 SGHRS and CDR2 YFSETQ. Written as DNA, the CDR3 is TGCGCCAGCAACCCGAGCGGACAGGGCGAGACACCCCTCCACTTT. It yields the protein CASNPSGQGETPLHF.

This clonotype was recorded at least ten times. The chain employs TRBV10-3 and TRBJ2-2; D not resolved. V lost 4 bases to trimming and J lost 0 bases, with 6 bases between them. This CDR3 region has 14 residues. Germline loops: CDR1 ENHRY, CDR2 SYGVKD. CDR3: CAISVQTNTGELFF. The CDR3 coding sequence is TGTGCCATCAGTGTACAAACGAACACCGGGGAGCTGTTTTTT.

This clonotype was seen more than once but under ten times. This chain uses TRBV6-6 with TRBJ2-3; 14 positions agree with TRBD2. Unmatched junction bases numbered 5, after V lost 9 bases and J lost 0 bases. The CDR3 spans 16 residues. CDR1 is MNHNY, CDR2 SVGAGI, per germline (reference sequence). CDR3 amino acids: CASRTSGGLSTDTQYF. CDR3 DNA sequence: TGTGCCAGTCGGACTAGCGGGGGGCTTAGCACAGATACGCAGTATTTT.

This clonotype was recorded at least ten times. The rearrangement joins TRBV7-9 to TRBJ1-5; no definite D call. This CDR3 comprises 13 residues. The ends were cut back, 4 bases at V and 2 bases at J, with 6 bases in the middle. From germline, CDR1 is SEHNR and CDR2 FQNEAQ (reference sequence). The CDR3 is CASSWGGNQPQHF. CDR3 DNA: TGTGCCAGCAGCTGGGGTGGCAATCAGCCCCAGCATTTT.

This clonotype was counted ten times or more. The gene calls are TRBV9 and TRBJ2-2, with D perhaps TRBD2 (7 bases). V shed 2 bases and J shed 3 bases, with 11 bases lying between them. The CDR3 length is 15 residues. CDR1 SGDLS and CDR2 YYNGEE come from the germline V gene. CDR3 amino acids: CASSVGRGYTGELFF. CDR3 sequence (DNA): TGTGCCAGCAGCGTGGGGAGGGGGTACACCGGGGAGCTGTTTTTT.

This clonotype was found many times. The chain joins TRBV7-9 to TRBJ2-3; D is tentatively TRBD1 or TRBD2 (5 bases each). Germline V CDR1 and CDR2: SEHNR, FQNEAQ (reference sequence). The CDR3 is 13 amino acids. V was cut by 5 bases and J by 2 bases, with 8 bases left in between. CDR3 loop: CASSEGTTDTQYF. The CDR3 DNA follows: TGTGCCAGCAGCGAAGGGACCACAGATACGCAGTATTTT.

This clonotype was detected ten times or more. The J gene is TRBJ2-3, the V gene TRBV20-1; 11 bases fit TRBD1. CDR3 length equals 14 residues. The V and J ends lost 6 bases and 4 bases, in that order; junction bases with no gene match: 6. CDR1 and CDR2 from the germline V gene are DFQATT and SNEGSKA (reference sequence). CDR3 protein: CSAIAGQGADTQYF. The CDR3 coding sequence is TGCAGTGCCATAGCGGGACAGGGGGCAGATACGCAGTATTTT.

This clonotype was seen ten or more times. The chain employs TRBV5-6 and TRBJ2-7; D may match TRBD1 or TRBD2 (5 bases each). This CDR3 contains 14 residues. From germline, CDR1 is SGHDT and CDR2 YYEEEE. V shed 3 bases and J shed 1 base, with 11 bases lying between them. Here the CDR3 DNA reads TGTGCCAGCAGCTGGGGACCTACATCCTACGAGCAGTACTTC. Encoded protein: CASSWGPTSYEQYF.

The chain employs TRBV5-4 and TRBJ2-7; D may be TRBD1 or TRBD2 (6 bases each). Trimming pared 6 bases from V and 2 bases from J, leaving 15 bases between. The CDR3 is made up of 14 amino acids. CDR1 SGHNT and CDR2 YYREEE come from the germline V gene (reference sequence). The CDR3 DNA reads as TGTGCCAGCACCCTAGGGGGGACCCCCTACGAGCAGTACTTC. Translated, it gives CASTLGGTPYEQYF.

The table lists this clonotype with many counts. The J gene is TRBJ2-7, the V gene TRBV3-1; no clear D gene. This CDR3 is 12 amino acids long. Trimming shortened V by 2 bases and J by 4 bases, and 6 bases separated the two germline ends. Germline V gene sequence: CDR1 LGHDT, CDR2 YNNKEL (reference sequence). The DNA of the CDR3 is TGTGCCAGCAGCCAACGGACGTACGAGCAGTACTTC. As protein: CASSQRTYEQYF.

This clonotype was detected many times. In DNA form, the CDR3 reads TGCGCCAGCAGCTGGACACCCACCAAGGGAGCAGATACGCAGTATTTT. Translating gives CASSWTPTKGADTQYF. The gene calls are TRBV5-1 and TRBJ2-3; D tentatively reads TRBD1 or TRBD2 (5 bases each). Trimming removed 3 bases at V and 4 bases at J, with 18 bases between. This CDR3 contains 16 residues. Germline CDR1 and CDR2: SGHRS and YFSETQ.

Ten or more counts support this clonotype. The chain is built from TRBV5-5 and TRBJ1-1, with 10 bases that match TRBD1. Germline V lookup: CDR1 SGHKS, CDR2 YYEKEE (reference sequence). The CDR3 spans 14 residues. J gave up 5 bases and V 1 base, and 2 bases lay outside the gene matches. CDR3 amino acids: CASSLQGQGTEAFF. DNA for the CDR3: TGTGCCAGCAGCTTGCAGGGACAGGGGACTGAAGCTTTCTTT.